What follows are 19 T cell receptor beta chains derived from one specimen sequenced in a study of blood T cell repertoires in COVID-19. TCRdb keeps only in-frame clones here, not all; method: immunoSEQ multiplex PCR. The sample lists over 50,000 clones; 65% to 90% were seen once. Sample: peripheral blood. These receptors came from a human donor in a cohort sampled during active COVID-19.

This chain uses TRBV7-9 with TRBJ1-2; TRBD1 matches at 11 bases. The CDR3 loop spans 13 amino acids. Trimming at V came to 5 bases and at J to 8 bases, leaving 4 bases not matched to a gene. From germline, CDR1 is SEHNR and CDR2 FQNEAQ (reference sequence). CDR3 amino acids: CASSTGQGGGYTF. For the CDR3, the DNA is TGTGCCAGCAGCACGGGACAGGGGGGCGGCTACACCTTC.

The chain is built from TRBV5-1 and TRBJ2-7, with 9 nucleotides matching TRBD2. This CDR3 spans 13 amino acids. V lost 3 bases and J lost 5; bases outside the gene matches: 3. CDR1 is SGHRS and CDR2 is YFSETQ in the germline V gene. Written as DNA, the CDR3 is TGCGCCAGCAGCTACGGGACTAGCAACGAGCAGTACTTC. Protein sequence: CASSYGTSNEQYF.

The chain couples TRBV28 to TRBJ2-1, with D hard to call. Germline assignment: CDR1 MDHEN and CDR2 SYDVKM. The CDR3 sequence is 14 residues long. The V gene lost 5 bases and the J gene lost 9 bases, with 17 bases spanning the gap. The DNA of the CDR3 is TGTGCCAGCAGTAGCCGAGGAAGGCTCGGTGAGCAGTTCTTC. Encoded protein: CASSSRGRLGEQFF.

The chain has TRBV5-1 and TRBJ2-1; 8 bases agree with TRBD2. Unmatched junction bases numbered 13, after V lost 3 bases and J lost 5 bases. CDR3 size: 17 residues. Looked up from germline, CDR1 is SGHRS and CDR2 is YFSETQ. The CDR3 bases are TGCGCCAGCAGCTGGGGGACTAGTTACAGAGTGAACAATGAGCAGTTCTTC. Its translation is CASSWGTSYRVNNEQFF.

The chain carries TRBV5-1 and TRBJ2-1; 12 bases are a match to TRBD2. Germline V gene sequence: CDR1 SGHRS, CDR2 YFSETQ. V lost 5 bases to trimming and J lost 3 bases; unmatched junction nucleotides: 3. CDR3 length equals 15 residues. The CDR3 DNA reads as TGCGCCAGCAGAGAACTAGCGGGGGGCTACAATGAGCAGTTCTTC. Its protein product is CASRELAGGYNEQFF.

The V gene is TRBV4-2, the J gene TRBJ2-1, with a tentative D call TRBD1 (7 bases). V lost 2 bases and J 8 bases, leaving 19 bases between the germline ends. The CDR3 is 16 residues long. Germline lookup yields CDR1 LGHNA and CDR2 YNFKEQ. CDR3 sequence (DNA): TGTGCCAGCAGCCAAAGAGGGGCCCAGGGGGGCGATGAGCAGTTCTTC. This sequence encodes CASSQRGAQGGDEQFF.

V and J are TRBV6-6 and TRBJ2-1; tentative D call: TRBD2 (5 bases). Trimming removed 8 bases at V and 0 bases at J, with 8 bases between. The length of the CDR3 is 13 residues. The germline CDR1 and CDR2 sequences are MNHNY and SVGAGI (reference sequence). CDR3 coding DNA: TGTGCCAGCTCGGGGAGCTCCTACAATGAGCAGTTCTTC. This translates into CASSGSSYNEQFF.

This rearrangement joins TRBV19 to TRBJ2-7, with TRBD2 as a possible D gene (6 bases). Trimming removed 6 bases from V and 4 bases from J, with 22 bases in between. The CDR3 is 16 amino acids. CDR1 LNHDA and CDR2 SQIVND come from the germline V gene (reference sequence). The CDR3 protein is CASSHTRGGTEYEQYF. DNA of the CDR3: TGTGCCAGTAGCCACACGAGGGGCGGGACGGAGTACGAGCAGTACTTC.

V is TRBV28 and J is TRBJ1-2; a possible D gene is TRBD1 (5 bases). The CDR3 spans 13 residues. Germline values: CDR1 MDHEN, CDR2 SYDVKM. V was shortened by 5 bases and J by 7 bases, with 14 bases between the two germline ends. The CDR3 reads CASSQPGWRGYTF. The CDR3 nucleotides are TGTGCCAGCAGTCAGCCAGGGTGGCGTGGCTACACCTTC.

The V gene is TRBV3-1 (or the pseudogene TRBV3-2), the J gene TRBJ2-1; a weak D match, TRBD2 (6 bases). This CDR3 contains 17 residues. Trimming stripped 3 bases from V and 4 bases from J, with 19 bases between. Germline CDR1 LGHDT, CDR2 YNNKEL (reference sequence). The CDR3 here is CASSQRGVAVAYNEQFF. CDR3 in DNA: TGTGCCAGCAGCCAGCGGGGTGTAGCGGTAGCGTACAATGAGCAGTTCTTC.

This chain connects TRBV7-9 to TRBJ2-1, with D possibly being TRBD1 (6 bases). Trimming pared 3 bases from V and 4 bases from J, leaving 13 bases between. Germline CDR1 SEHNR, CDR2 FQNEAQ (reference sequence). CDR3 length: 15 residues. As DNA, the CDR3 is TGTGCCAGCAGCTTGAGCCTAACAGGGTACAATGAGCAGTTCTTC. Amino acid sequence: CASSLSLTGYNEQFF.

V usage is TRBV12-3 or TRBV12-4 and J usage is TRBJ2-2; D is uncertain. The length of the CDR3 is 12 residues. V shed 3 bases and J shed 7 bases, with 6 bases lying between them. The CDR3 sequence: CASSFVGGELFF. For the CDR3, the DNA is TGTGCCAGCAGTTTCGTCGGCGGGGAGCTGTTTTTT.

The chain joins TRBV12-3 or TRBV12-4 to TRBJ1-1; 8 bases are a match to TRBD1. The CDR3 contains 12 residues. The ends lost 5 bases at V and 10 bases at J; junction bases unmatched: 6. CDR3 sequence: CASSVRGLAAFF. In DNA, the CDR3 is TGTGCCAGCAGTGTCAGGGGGCTGGCAGCTTTCTTT.

The chain is built from TRBV5-8 and TRBJ1-4; weak D call: TRBD1 (5 bases). V was cut by 0 bases and J by 10 bases, with 10 bases left in between. The germline V gene has CDR1 SGHTS and CDR2 YDEGEE. The CDR3 contains 13 residues. CDR3 sequence (DNA): TGTGCCAGCAGCTTGGAGGGGCGCGGAAAACTGTTTTTT. Translating it yields CASSLEGRGKLFF.

The chain uses TRBV9 and TRBJ2-7; 7 bases align to TRBD1. Losses at the gene ends were 4 bases for V and 0 bases for J; bases not matched to a gene: 7. The CDR3 sequence is 15 residues long. Germline V gives CDR1 SGDLS, CDR2 YYNGEE. Written as DNA, the CDR3 is TGTGCCAGCAGCCGAACAGGGGCGAGCTCCTACGAGCAGTACTTC. It translates to CASSRTGASSYEQYF.

This chain joins TRBV5-1 and TRBJ2-3, with a weak D call TRBD1 (6 bases). Germline CDR1 SGHRS, CDR2 YFSETQ. The CDR3 has 14 amino acids. Trimming took 4 bases from V and 6 from J, leaving 15 bases between them. The DNA of the CDR3 is TGCGCCAGCAGCCCCGAAAGGGGGAAGGATACGCAGTATTTT. Translating it yields CASSPERGKDTQYF.

Here the CDR3 DNA reads TGTGCCAGCAGCCTCCTCCCTGGGACAGGACGAGGGGGCTACACCTTC. Protein sequence: CASSLLPGTGRGGYTF. The chain employs TRBV7-8 and TRBJ1-2; TRBD1 matches at 8 bases. CDR3 size: 16 residues. V lost 5 bases to trimming and J lost 8 bases; unmatched junction nucleotides: 16. Germline loops: CDR1 SGHVS, CDR2 FQNEAQ. Full variable domain (remainder filled in from reference TRBV7-8 and TRBJ1-2): GAGVSQSPRYKVAKRGQDVALRCDPISGHVSLFWYQQALGQGPEFLTYFQNEAQLDKSGLPSDRFFAERPEGSVSTLKIQRTQQEDSAVYLCASSLLPGTGRGGYTFGSGTRLTVV.

This clone has just a few counts. The rearrangement links TRBV2 to TRBJ1-4, with 8 positions matching TRBD1. Germline V gives CDR1 SNHLY, CDR2 FYNNEI. The CDR3 is made up of 14 amino acids. The junction had 7 bases not matched to a gene; V was cut back by 5 bases and J by 8 bases. CDR3 DNA sequence: TGTGCCAGCAGTCTGGCAGGGGGCGGAGAAAAACTGTTTTTT. As protein: CASSLAGGGEKLFF.

The CDR3 is CASSQVGQRNTQYF. The CDR3, as DNA: TGCGCCAGCAGCCAAGTAGGACAACGAAATACGCAGTATTTT. This chain joins TRBV4-1 and TRBJ2-3; possible D gene TRBD1, 5 bases. V lost 1 base and J lost 7, with 12 bases in between. This CDR3 has 14 residues. The germline gives CDR1 MGHRA, CDR2 YSYEKL.